The TCR beta chain under discussion was sequenced for a study of T cells after yellow fever vaccination. The V and J ends lost 0 bases and 7 bases respectively, with 16 bases between them. In germline, CDR1 is DFQATT, CDR2 SNEGSKA (reference sequence). This CDR3 spans 15 amino acids. The study's findings and limits: Post-booster reappearance was seen for most primary-vaccination clones (just under 97% CD4, roughly 86% CD8). Contamination by abundant bulk-population clonotypes could be present in FACS-sorted repertoires. Clonotypes shared by both compartments, CD4 and CD8, made up a small share.

This clonotype was seen a handful of times. Its antigen is still unknown. A process of 5'RACE template switching, which added a universal primer site and UMIs, was used to make TCR cDNA. TCRdb re-analysed the 5' RACE reads in MiXCR, keeping a single row per CDR3 protein. This table has approximately 250,000 distinct CDR3 sequences, 6.7% appearing once. The sample here was CD4+ T cells sorted from PBMCs, taken on the day of the yellow fever booster vaccination. The V and J genes are TRBV20-1 and TRBJ2-1; no firm D call. The receptor was isolated from a man aged 30-40 years who received the YFV17D yellow fever vaccine. CDR3 protein: CSARDQTGAGNEQFF. Here the CDR3 DNA reads TGCAGTGCTAGAGATCAGACGGGCGCCGGAAATGAGCAGTTCTTC.